This entry concerns a single T cell receptor beta chain. Antigen: not known. Clones were sequenced by immunoSEQ multiplex PCR, and TCRdb holds only the in-frame ones, with some missing. This sample yields 130,000 or so clones, of which roughly 89% are seen a single time; roughly 9.2% belongs to the top ten. The sample originates from a study of cytomegalovirus exposure and HLA in healthy donors. Study results and limitations: The study recorded around 160 TCR beta chains that were cytomegalovirus-associated.

The sequence was obtained from a woman under 30 in good health and CMV-seropositive. The sequenced sample consisted of PBMCs.

CDR3 protein: CASSPQAGYEQYF. DNA of the CDR3: TGTGCCAGCAGCCCCCAAGCGGGCTACGAGCAGTACTTC. The chain couples TRBV5-5 to TRBJ2-7, with D perhaps matching TRBD2 (6 bases). The germline V and J ends were trimmed by 4 bases and 3 bases, with 11 bases remaining between them. The germline CDR1 and CDR2 sequences are SGHKS and YYEKEE (reference sequence). This CDR3 spans 13 amino acids.